This T cell receptor beta chain was retrieved from a study of blood T cell repertoires in COVID-19. Study-wide background: COVID-19 samples collected from the United States, Italy and Spain covered acute and convalescent phases.

Trimming cost V 5 bases and J 4 bases; bases outside gene matches: 3. The CDR3 loop spans 13 amino acids. The V gene's germline CDR1 is SGHTA and CDR2 FQGNSA. This clone appeared a single time. Original processing methods: Estimation of nucleated cell counts relied on the amplification of reference gene primers. Profiling relied on immunoSEQ multiplex PCR, and the TCRdb table lists in-frame clones only, not all of them. V, J and clone size were drawn from that table, and D and trimming were deduced from the DNA. The sample has 350,000 or so clones, about 90% seen once. Seattle patient enrollment occurred during active infection, with longitudinal follow-up thereafter.

The V call is TRBV7-2, the J call TRBJ2-7; 9 nucleotides line up with TRBD1. The material sequenced was peripheral blood. The sequence derives from a young woman with COVID-19, enrolled during active disease. The CDR3: CASSQDRGYEQYF. In DNA form, the CDR3 reads TGTGCCAGCAGCCAGGACAGGGGATACGAGCAGTACTTC.